The sample holds one count of the clone carrying this T cell receptor beta chain. TCRdb used MiXCR to reprocess the RT-PCR reads, holding one entry per CDR3 protein. The sample records roughly 40,000 distinct CDR3 sequences, roughly 30% being singletons. CDR3 length: 16 residues. V was trimmed by 0 bases and J by 3 bases, leaving 14 bases between them. CDR1 and CDR2 (germline): ENHRY, SYGVKD. This sample stems from a study of patients and donors after allogeneic stem cell transplantation. The sequenced sample consisted of blood, either unsorted or a sorted T cell fraction (not recorded which). This rearrangement joins TRBV10-3 to TRBJ1-1; maybe TRBD1 (6 bases). The TCR sequence derives from a human donor who was either an allogeneic HSCT recipient or a stem cell or donor lymphocyte infusion donor (not recorded which). It is not recorded whose cells these are; they may come from a transplant donor. The CDR3 sequence is CAISESMSGADTEAFF. The CDR3 coding sequence is TGTGCCATCAGTGAGTCGATGTCGGGGGCGGACACTGAAGCTTTCTTT.